The 8 T cell receptor beta chains given below trace back to one sample, sequenced in a study of T cells in tumors after PD-1 blockade. This table comes from immunoSEQ multiplex PCR, and its TCRdb copy is limited to in-frame clones, with some not included. The table has more than 8,000 clones, roughly 57% seen once. Stated time point: second of two post-therapy site-matched biopsies roughly two months apart. The sample consisted of tumor tissue, taken after anti-PD-1 treatment. The receptors were sampled from a human donor with basal cell carcinoma.

The J gene is TRBJ2-7, the V gene TRBV4-1; 10 nucleotides line up with TRBD1. This CDR3 spans 14 amino acids. After removal of 5 bases from V and 2 bases from J, the junction contained 3 bases not matched to a gene. CDR1 is MGHRA and CDR2 is YSYEKL in the germline V gene. CDR3 DNA sequence: TGCGCCAGCAGCGAGGGACAGGGGACCTACGAGCAGTACTTC. It encodes CASSEGQGTYEQYF.

J is TRBJ1-1 and V is TRBV5-4, with unresolved D. The CDR3 spans 16 residues. Deletions cut 0 bases from V and 2 bases from J, with 14 bases between. The germline V gene encodes CDR1 SGHNT and CDR2 YYREEE (reference sequence). The DNA of the CDR3 is TGTGCCAGCAGCTTGGCCCTCTGGGATCCCAACACTGAAGCTTTCTTT. Translation: CASSLALWDPNTEAFF.

The rearrangement joins TRBV6-4 to TRBJ1-2; 10 positions match TRBD1. V gave up 5 bases and J gave up 4 bases; unmatched junction bases: 4. This CDR3 has 14 amino acids. Germline V gene lookup returns CDR1 MRHNA and CDR2 SNTAGT. In nucleotides, the CDR3 is TGTGCCAGCAGTACCGGGACAGGGGCCTATGGCTACACCTTC. It specifies CASSTGTGAYGYTF.

Remarks on this clone: The same CDR3 arises from other DNA sequences in this sample as well. This chain links TRBV6-1 with TRBJ2-1; the D is unclear. The CDR3 totals 13 residues. V was clipped by 2 bases and J by 3 bases, with 5 bases between them. Germline V lookup: CDR1 MNHNS, CDR2 SASEGT. The CDR3 DNA is TGTGCCAGCAGTGAACTGATCTACAATGAGCAGTTCTTC. Translating gives CASSELIYNEQFF.

By share, this clone counts as medium-sized (0.01 to 0.1%). CDR3 DNA sequence: TGCGCCAGCAGCTTGCTGAACACCGGGGAGCTGTTTTTT. Amino acids: CASSLLNTGELFF. J is TRBJ2-2 and V is TRBV5-1; D not resolved. Trimming cost V 1 base and J 1 base, with 2 bases left between them. Germline V CDR1 and CDR2: SGHRS, YFSETQ. CDR3 size: 13 residues.

This clone was seen a handful of times. The chain joins TRBV19 to TRBJ1-5; 7 nucleotides match TRBD1. V trimming: 2 bases; J trimming: 5 bases; junction bases outside the gene matches: 3. CDR1 is LNHDA, CDR2 SQIVND, per germline (reference sequence). The length of the CDR3 is 14 residues. Here the CDR3 reads CASSIQGVDQPQHF. DNA for the CDR3: TGTGCCAGTAGTATACAGGGGGTTGATCAGCCCCAGCATTTT.

Here the CDR3 DNA reads TGTGCCAGCGGGGGGACTAGCCACACCGGGGAGCTGTTTTTT. Amino acids: CASGGTSHTGELFF. The gene calls are TRBV6-5 and TRBJ2-2; TRBD2 aligns across 9 bases. Losses at the gene ends were 8 bases for V and 3 bases for J; bases not matched to a gene: 4. This CDR3 has 14 residues. Germline-derived CDR1 and CDR2 are MNHEY and SVGAGI.

The chain joins TRBV18 to TRBJ2-3; D ambiguous. The V gene's germline CDR1 is KGHSH and CDR2 LQKENI. Between the trimmed V and J ends, which lost 4 bases and 0 bases, there was a span of 5 bases. This CDR3 has 13 residues. The CDR3 spells CASSHDSTDTQYF. The CDR3 nucleotides read TGTGCCAGCTCACACGACAGCACAGATACGCAGTATTTT.